Following are 16 T cell receptor beta chains from one sample sequenced in a study of blood T cell repertoires in COVID-19. Only in-frame clones appear in the TCRdb table, and some are missing; sequencing was by immunoSEQ multiplex PCR. The profile covers just under 250,000 clones, with roughly 91% appearing a single time and approximately 4.2% taken by the ten largest. The sample consisted of PBMCs or T cells enriched from blood (not recorded which). The origin of the receptors is a woman aged 25 to 39 who had recovered from COVID-19.

The chain couples TRBV4-3 to TRBJ1-1; no clear D gene. The CDR3 is made up of 13 amino acids. Germline CDR1 LGHNA, CDR2 YSLEER. V lost 5 bases, J lost 4 bases, and 11 bases lay in between. DNA of the CDR3: TGCGCCAGCAGCTACGGACGGGGCACTGAAGCTTTCTTT. Protein sequence: CASSYGRGTEAFF.

The chain has TRBV6-4 and TRBJ2-1; D perhaps matches TRBD1 (6 bases). The CDR3 is made up of 17 amino acids. The V and J ends lost 3 bases and 0 bases respectively, with 15 bases between them. The germline V gene has CDR1 MRHNA and CDR2 SNTAGT. The CDR3 sequence is CASSDSAGESSYNEQFF. In DNA, the CDR3 is TGTGCCAGCAGTGATTCAGCAGGGGAGAGCTCCTACAATGAGCAGTTCTTC.

This clone was recorded only once. The chain joins TRBV7-9 to TRBJ2-7, with 11 positions matching TRBD2. The V and J ends lost 5 bases and 7 bases, in that order; junction bases with no gene match: 10. CDR1 and CDR2 (germline): SEHNR, FQNEAQ (reference sequence). CDR3 length: 15 residues. DNA of the CDR3: TGTGCCAGCAGCCCAGTAGCGGGAGGGCCGGGAGAGCAGTACTTC. It yields the protein CASSPVAGGPGEQYF. The full variable domain, its missing parts supplied by reference TRBV7-9 and TRBJ2-7, is DTGVSQNPRHKITKRGQNVTFRCDPISEHNRLYWYRQTLGQGPEFLTYFQNEAQLEKSRLLSDRFSAERPKGSFSTLEIQRTEQGDSAMYLCASSPVAGGPGEQYFGPGTRLTVT.

J is TRBJ2-7 and V is TRBV12-3 or TRBV12-4; 7 bases match TRBD2. The V and J ends lost 6 bases and 6 bases, in that order; junction bases with no gene match: 8. The CDR3 sequence is 13 residues long. The CDR3 DNA follows: TGTGCCAGCAGGGCCGGGACTACCGTCGAGCAGTACTTC. It is translated as CASRAGTTVEQYF.

The V call is TRBV10-3, the J call TRBJ1-5; no clear D. The V gene's germline CDR1 is ENHRY and CDR2 SYGVKD. The V end was cut by 10 bases, the J end by 4 bases, with 14 bases between. The CDR3 spans 13 residues. CDR3 protein: CANSARVNQPQHF. CDR3 sequence (DNA): TGTGCCAACTCCGCCCGGGTAAATCAGCCCCAGCATTTT.

This chain connects TRBV6-1 to TRBJ1-2; 8 bases map to TRBD1. The CDR3 is made up of 16 amino acids. In germline, CDR1 is MNHNS, CDR2 SASEGT. After removal of 4 bases from V and 8 bases from J, the junction contained 15 bases not matched to a gene. CDR3 amino acids: CASSAHGTGTIGGYTF. In nucleotides, the CDR3 is TGTGCCAGCAGTGCCCATGGGACAGGTACGATCGGGGGCTACACCTTC.

The chain carries TRBV5-5 and TRBJ1-1, with D tentatively TRBD1 (5 bases). The CDR3 sequence is 14 residues long. With 4 bases removed from V and 0 bases from J, the gap between germline ends came to 10 bases. Germline V CDR1 and CDR2: SGHKS, YYEKEE (reference sequence). CDR3 residues: CASSPDSLNTEAFF. CDR3 nucleotide sequence: TGTGCCAGCAGCCCTGACAGCTTGAACACTGAAGCTTTCTTT. Using reference TRBV5-5 and TRBJ1-1 for the parts outside the CDR3, the full variable domain is DAGVTQSPTHLIKTRGQQVTLRCSPISGHKSVSWYQQVLGQGPQFIFQYYEKEERGRGNFPDRFSARQFPNYSSELNVNALLLGDSALYLCASSPDSLNTEAFFGQGTRLTVV.

The chain links TRBV28 to TRBJ1-1, with D maybe TRBD1 (6 bases). The V end lost 4 bases, the J end lost 11 bases, and 17 bases lay between the germline ends. The CDR3 has 13 amino acids. The germline V gene encodes CDR1 MDHEN and CDR2 SYDVKM. The CDR3 here is CASSSRQAGGAFF. The CDR3 coding sequence is TGTGCCAGCAGTTCCAGACAGGCCGGTGGGGCTTTCTTT.

The CDR3: CSVGLGTVHGYTF. In nucleotides, the CDR3 is TGCAGCGTTGGACTAGGGACGGTCCATGGCTACACCTTC. This chain links TRBV29-1 with TRBJ1-2, with D possibly being TRBD1 (5 bases). The length of the CDR3 is 13 residues. Germline V gene lookup returns CDR1 SQVTM and CDR2 ANQGSEA. The V gene lost 4 bases and the J gene lost 6 bases, with 15 bases spanning the gap.

The rearrangement links TRBV28 to TRBJ2-7; D is perhaps TRBD1 (7 bases). CDR3 size: 18 residues. V lost 4 bases, J lost 3 bases, and 25 bases lay in between. From germline, CDR1 is MDHEN and CDR2 SYDVKM. The CDR3 spells CASSSAGRGGGGYYEQYF. The DNA of the CDR3 is TGTGCCAGCAGTTCCGCGGGACGAGGGGGCGGTGGGTACTACGAGCAGTACTTC.

The chain uses TRBV11-3 and TRBJ1-1; a weak D match, TRBD1 (5 bases). Germline loops: CDR1 SGHNT, CDR2 YENEEA. Trimming took 1 base from V and 10 from J, leaving 13 bases between them. This CDR3 is 13 amino acids long. The CDR3 loop is CASSLVPRAPAFF. In nucleotides, the CDR3 is TGTGCCAGCAGCTTAGTGCCCAGGGCCCCAGCTTTCTTT.

The CDR3 region is CASSLRTEGNQPQHF. The CDR3 DNA reads as TGTGCCAGCAGCTTGCGAACAGAAGGTAATCAGCCCCAGCATTTT. The genes are TRBV5-6 and TRBJ1-5; the D is unclear. The CDR3 is made up of 15 amino acids. Germline assignment: CDR1 SGHDT and CDR2 YYEEEE. V was trimmed by 1 base and J by 4 bases, leaving 12 bases between them.

The chain links TRBV11-2 to TRBJ2-4; 8 bases line up with TRBD2. Losses at the gene ends were 5 bases for V and 9 bases for J; bases not matched to a gene: 18. Germline CDR1 reads SGHAT; CDR2 reads FQNNGV. The CDR3 totals 17 residues. The CDR3 protein is CASSKRGGRTIPGIQYF. The CDR3 DNA sequence: TGTGCCAGCAGCAAGAGGGGCGGGAGGACGATTCCGGGCATTCAGTACTTC. Supplemented by reference TRBV11-2 and TRBJ2-4, the full variable domain reads EAGVAQSPRYKIIEKRQSVAFWCNPISGHATLYWYQQILGQGPKLLIQFQNNGVVDDSQLPKDRFSAERLKGVDSTLKIQPAKLEDSAVYLCASSKRGGRTIPGIQYFGAGTRLSVL.

The chain employs TRBV2 and TRBJ1-5; the D gene is possibly TRBD1 (6 bases). The CDR3 covers 17 residues. The ends were cut back, 0 bases at V and 3 bases at J, with 15 bases in the middle. The germline V gene encodes CDR1 SNHLY and CDR2 FYNNEI. The CDR3 region has the DNA TGTGCCAGCAGTGAAGCGGCCCGACAGGTCCACAATCAGCCCCAGCATTTT. Translation gives CASSEAARQVHNQPQHF.

Written as DNA, the CDR3 is TGTGCCAGCAGCTTGGGTCCGGACTTGTATGGCTACACCTTC. Translation: CASSLGPDLYGYTF. This chain joins TRBV5-6 and TRBJ1-2; D is unresolved. The V end was cut by 0 bases, the J end by 5 bases, with 11 bases between. This CDR3 region has 14 residues. From germline, CDR1 is SGHDT and CDR2 YYEEEE. Drawing the rest from reference TRBV5-6 and TRBJ1-2, the complete variable domain is DAGVTQSPTHLIKTRGQQVTLRCSPKSGHDTVSWYQQALGQGPQFIFQYYEEEERQRGNFPDRFSGHQFPNYSSELNVNALLLGDSALYLCASSLGPDLYGYTFGSGTRLTVV.

This chain uses TRBV2 with TRBJ2-1; D remains ambiguous. CDR3 length: 13 amino acids. Looked up from germline, CDR1 is SNHLY and CDR2 is FYNNEI. Trimming stripped 6 bases from V and 5 bases from J, with 11 bases between. Written as DNA, the CDR3 is TGTGCCAGCAGCGCGGAGCGAGACAATGAGCAGTTCTTC. It translates to CASSAERDNEQFF.